One and the same sample provided the 5 T cell receptor beta chains below, sequenced in a study of blood T cell repertoires in COVID-19. Repertoires were generated with immunoSEQ multiplex PCR, while TCRdb's copy carries only in-frame clones and drops some. The sample includes under 95,000 clones, less than 90% of them seen just once. What was sequenced was peripheral blood. Receptor source: a human donor in a cohort sampled during active COVID-19.

CDR3 nucleotides: TGTGCCAGCAGTTACTCCAGACAGGGGGAGCAGCCCCAGCATTTT. Protein sequence: CASSYSRQGEQPQHF. The chain couples TRBV6-2 or TRBV6-3 to TRBJ1-5; 9 nucleotides align to TRBD1. The CDR3 has 15 residues. The junction had 4 bases not matched to a gene; V was cut back by 0 bases and J by 7 bases. Germline values: CDR1 MNHEY, CDR2 SVGEGT.

The table lists this clone with a count of one. This chain uses TRBV12-3 or TRBV12-4 with TRBJ1-1; D not resolved. This CDR3 is 13 amino acids long. The germline V and J ends were trimmed by 3 bases and 2 bases, with 7 bases remaining between them. CDR3 protein: CASSFERNTEAFF. CDR3 nucleotides: TGTGCCAGCAGTTTTGAGAGAAACACTGAAGCTTTCTTT.

The chain carries TRBV27 and TRBJ1-3; 12 nucleotides agree with TRBD1. J gave up 6 bases and V 7 bases, and 1 base lay outside the gene matches. The CDR3 contains 13 residues. CDR1 MNHEY and CDR2 SMNVEV come from the germline V gene (reference sequence). This chain's CDR3 is CASKGQGANTIYF. The DNA of the CDR3 is TGTGCCAGCAAGGGACAGGGGGCAAACACCATATATTTT.

V is TRBV19 and J is TRBJ2-3; 8 bases map to TRBD2. Per germline, CDR1 LNHDA and CDR2 SQIVND (reference sequence). This CDR3 comprises 15 residues. The V gene end was trimmed by 8 bases and the J gene end by 1 base; junction bases not matched to a gene: 8. The CDR3 loop reads CASAFRAGGTDTQYF. CDR3 bases: TGTGCCAGTGCCTTTAGAGCGGGAGGCACAGATACGCAGTATTTT.

In this sample, this clone turned up a few times. V usage is TRBV28 and J usage is TRBJ2-7; tentative D call: TRBD1 (6 bases). The V gene lost 6 bases and the J gene lost 1 base, with 16 bases spanning the gap. CDR3 length: 15 residues. The germline gives CDR1 MDHEN, CDR2 SYDVKM. The CDR3 loop is CASSLARDISYEQYF. CDR3 DNA sequence: TGTGCCAGCAGCCTGGCCCGGGACATATCCTACGAGCAGTACTTC.